The 17 T cell receptor beta chains below come from one sample, sequenced in a study of blood T cells in healthy people across ages. Then a second PCR, running roughly 7 to 11 cycles, was carried out with a sample-barcoded 5' primer and a J-beta primer mix. In TCRdb, the 5' RACE reads were re-called with MiXCR into one record per CDR3 protein. The sample holds about 620,000 distinct CDR3 sequences; approximately 21% are singletons and the top ten take roughly 3.7%. Input material: blood. The receptors come from a man between 70 and 80 years old in good health.

This clonotype was picked up a small number of times. The CDR3 region has the DNA TGTGCCAGCAGCGTTCGACAGGGCTCTGGAAACACCATATATTTT. Translation: CASSVRQGSGNTIYF. The chain has TRBV9 and TRBJ1-3; 7 positions match TRBD1. With V trimmed by 2 bases and J by 0 bases, 2 bases remained unmatched. Germline CDR1 is SGDLS and CDR2 is YYNGEE. The CDR3 totals 15 residues.

This clonotype was observed a handful of times. The chain employs TRBV7-2 and TRBJ1-1; no definite D call. With 4 bases removed from V and 5 bases from J, the gap between germline ends came to 14 bases. The CDR3 totals 14 residues. Germline values: CDR1 SGHTA, CDR2 FQGNSA. The CDR3: CASSSKLYGTEAFF. The DNA for the CDR3 is TGTGCCAGCAGCTCAAAACTCTATGGGACTGAAGCTTTCTTT.

The chain joins TRBV20-1 to TRBJ2-5; 12 bases are shared with TRBD2. The DNA end is more similar to TRBJ2-1, so the J call may be wrong. There are 16 residues in the CDR3. Germline loops: CDR1 DFQATT, CDR2 SNEGSKA (reference sequence). This CDR3 reads CSARASGRATYNEQFF. Written as DNA, the CDR3 is TGCAGTGCTAGGGCTAGCGGGAGGGCGACCTACAATGAGCAGTTCTTC.

This chain links TRBV10-2 with TRBJ1-1, with D possibly being TRBD1 (6 bases). In germline, CDR1 is WSHSY, CDR2 SAAADI. The ends were cut back, 4 bases at V and 1 base at J, with 22 bases in the middle. The CDR3 has 18 amino acids. Here the CDR3 DNA reads TGCGCCAGCAGTGGGCTGAGGGGGTACCTCCAGGCGAACACTGAAGCTTTCTTT. Translation gives CASSGLRGYLQANTEAFF.

The chain is built from TRBV5-1 and TRBJ2-4; 11 bases align to TRBD2. V was pared by 4 bases and J by 6 bases, with 3 bases of the junction left unmatched. The germline CDR1 and CDR2 sequences are SGHRS and YFSETQ. This CDR3 comprises 14 residues. The CDR3 DNA is TGCGCCAGCAGCCTAGGGACTAGCGGAAACATTCAGTACTTC. This translates into CASSLGTSGNIQYF.

In this sample, this clonotype turned up a few times. V is TRBV5-1 and J is TRBJ2-7, with no clear D. The V and J ends lost 6 bases and 5 bases respectively, with 15 bases between them. Germline-derived CDR1 and CDR2 are SGHRS and YFSETQ. The CDR3 extends over 13 amino acids. CDR3 protein: CASKGGVNDEQYF. The CDR3 DNA sequence: TGCGCCAGCAAGGGTGGGGTAAACGACGAGCAGTACTTC.

The sample holds a few counts of this clonotype. V usage is TRBV7-2 and J usage is TRBJ2-1, with D perhaps TRBD2 (6 bases). V lost 1 base to trimming and J lost 8 bases, with 15 bases between them. The CDR3 is made up of 15 amino acids. Germline V gives CDR1 SGHTA, CDR2 FQGNSA. The CDR3 bases are TGTGCCAGCAGCTTAGGGAGTACGAGGAGGGATGAGCAGTTCTTC. Translated: CASSLGSTRRDEQFF.

This clonotype showed up just a few times. This rearrangement joins TRBV20-1 to TRBJ1-2; 8 bases match TRBD1. The CDR3 runs 13 residues. Per the germline V gene, CDR1 is DFQATT and CDR2 is SNEGSKA (reference sequence). Unmatched junction bases numbered 9, after V lost 3 bases and J lost 9 bases. CDR3: CSASNDRGDSYTF. The CDR3 DNA is TGCAGTGCTAGCAACGACAGGGGCGATAGCTACACCTTC.

This clonotype was recorded a few times. J is TRBJ2-4 and V is TRBV6-6; D is possibly TRBD2 (5 bases). The CDR3 is 12 residues long. Germline CDR1 is MNHNY and CDR2 is SVGAGI (reference sequence). Between the trimmed V and J ends, which lost 8 bases and 10 bases, there was a span of 15 bases. The CDR3 DNA sequence: TGTGCCAGCGACGCGGCCGAGGGAATTCAGTACTTC. This gives the protein CASDAAEGIQYF.

About this clonotype itself: With a much larger clone just one base away, this may be a read error. The chain is built from TRBV29-1 and TRBJ1-5, with 8 positions matching TRBD1. Germline-derived CDR1 and CDR2 are SQVTM and ANQGSEA. The CDR3 runs to 13 residues. V shed 8 bases and J 9 bases; nucleotides not matched to a gene: 12. The CDR3 loop reads CSFAQGGLGPQHF. CDR3 bases: TGCAGCTTCGCACAGGGGGGGTTAGGGCCCCAGCATTTT.

This clonotype was counted between two and nine times. This chain links TRBV20-1 with TRBJ2-2; 8 positions agree with TRBD2. CDR1 DFQATT and CDR2 SNEGSKA come from the germline V gene (reference sequence). V lost 0 bases and J lost 4; bases outside the gene matches: 13. The CDR3 is 18 residues long. CDR3 protein: CSARDLEVGLGSTGELFF. For the CDR3, the DNA is TGCAGTGCTAGAGATCTCGAGGTGGGACTAGGATCCACCGGGGAGCTGTTTTTT.

The V gene is TRBV28, the J gene TRBJ1-3; TRBD1 matches 10 bases. The trim removed 5 bases at V and 4 bases at J, leaving 8 bases unmatched. The CDR3 loop spans 16 amino acids. Looked up from germline, CDR1 is MDHEN and CDR2 is SYDVKM. The CDR3 DNA reads TGTGCCAGCAGTCCACCGGGACAGGGGTACGGAAACACCATATATTTT. Translating it yields CASSPPGQGYGNTIYF.

The CDR3 sequence is CASSYLNRGHGTGELFF. The CDR3 bases are TGTGCCAGCAGTTACCTAAACAGGGGGCACGGCACCGGGGAGCTGTTTTTT. The chain carries TRBV6-5 and TRBJ2-2; 9 bases agree with TRBD1. The CDR3 is made up of 17 amino acids. With 2 bases clipped from V and 4 bases from J, the junction kept 8 bases outside the gene matches. Germline CDR1 and CDR2: MNHEY and SVGAGI.

V usage is TRBV29-1 and J usage is TRBJ2-3; TRBD1 aligns across 8 bases. CDR1 and CDR2 (germline): SQVTM, ANQGSEA. Trimming cost V 6 bases and J 6 bases; bases outside gene matches: 8. The length of the CDR3 is 13 residues. CDR3 coding DNA: TGCAGCGTGAGGCAGGGGGCAGGTGATACGCAGTATTTT. It translates to CSVRQGAGDTQYF.

This clonotype was seen many times. This chain joins TRBV3-1 and TRBJ2-5; weak D call: TRBD1 (6 bases). From germline, CDR1 is LGHDT and CDR2 YNNKEL (reference sequence). This CDR3 has 15 amino acids. Trimming left V 8 bases short and J 5 bases short, with 21 bases between. Here the CDR3 reads CASPCDPAQGETQYF. The CDR3 DNA follows: TGTGCCAGCCCCTGCGACCCAGCGCAGGGGGAGACCCAGTACTTC.

The rearrangement links TRBV12-3 or TRBV12-4 to TRBJ2-1; possibly TRBD2 for D (6 bases). Trimming took off 5 bases at V and 5 bases at J, with 13 bases between the two ends. The CDR3 runs to 14 residues. The CDR3 reads CASSPGTRDNEQFF. The DNA of the CDR3 is TGTGCCAGCAGTCCCGGGACTCGCGACAATGAGCAGTTCTTC.

This clonotype was counted ten times or more. The chain joins TRBV27 to TRBJ2-1, with TRBD2 as a possible D gene (6 bases). The CDR3 is 13 amino acids. Trimming removed 5 bases at V and 4 bases at J, with 9 bases between. Germline V lookup: CDR1 MNHEY, CDR2 SMNVEV (reference sequence). CDR3 residues: CASSELAYNEQFF. CDR3 nucleotides: TGTGCCAGCAGTGAACTAGCTTACAATGAGCAGTTCTTC.